This is a list of T cell receptor beta chains from one sample in a study of Ad26.COV2.S vaccination and SARS-CoV-2 variants. Some clones are missing from TCRdb's copy, which holds only in-frame ones; the method was immunoSEQ multiplex PCR. The data hold fewer than 400,000 clones, with about 86% observed a single time. Sequencing was performed on peripheral blood, taken in a trial of Ad26.COV2.S vaccine versus placebo. These TCRs come from a person aged 18 to 65 who received the Ad26.COV2.S COVID-19 vaccine or a placebo. The CDR3 runs from the conserved cysteine through the conserved F or W. Fields, in order: J gene, clone size, V gene, CDR3 protein. A row's size may be missing; if present it is once, few, many or a size class.

j_call: TRBJ1-6
clone_size: -
v_call: TRBV7-2
cdr3_aa: CASSGVGGVNSPLHF

j_call: TRBJ2-2
clone_size: -
v_call: TRBV10-1
cdr3_aa: CASSGIRPGELFF

j_call: TRBJ2-1
clone_size: -
v_call: TRBV7-3
cdr3_aa: CASSLTGPGDYNEQFF

j_call: TRBJ1-2
clone_size: -
v_call: TRBV9
cdr3_aa: CASSPQATGAYGYTF

j_call: TRBJ2-1
clone_size: -
v_call: TRBV5-1
cdr3_aa: CASSLEGTGAYNEQFF

j_call: TRBJ1-1
clone_size: -
v_call: TRBV16
cdr3_aa: CASSFPDTLNTEAFF

j_call: TRBJ1-2
clone_size: -
v_call: TRBV7-2
cdr3_aa: CASSLYRNGGYTF

j_call: TRBJ2-1
clone_size: once
v_call: TRBV4-2
cdr3_aa: CASSQGTSGSYNEQFF

j_call: TRBJ1-1
clone_size: -
v_call: TRBV30
cdr3_aa: CAWSEDGQGARAFF

j_call: TRBJ2-2
clone_size: -
v_call: TRBV4-2
cdr3_aa: CASIGTSGGANTGELFF

j_call: TRBJ2-7
clone_size: once
v_call: TRBV20-1
cdr3_aa: CSLDRSYEQYF

j_call: TRBJ1-1
clone_size: few
v_call: TRBV7-9
cdr3_aa: CASSLDTEAFF

j_call: TRBJ2-5
clone_size: -
v_call: TRBV5-6
cdr3_aa: CASSSLRGARETQYF

j_call: TRBJ1-4
clone_size: -
v_call: TRBV6-5
cdr3_aa: CASSYRSGSPGKLFF

j_call: TRBJ1-2
clone_size: few
v_call: TRBV6-6
cdr3_aa: CASSYSKEGGYTF

j_call: TRBJ2-3
clone_size: -
v_call: TRBV7-9
cdr3_aa: CASSPRTSDTQYF

j_call: TRBJ2-2
clone_size: -
v_call: TRBV7-8
cdr3_aa: CASSLAGTKNTGELFF

j_call: TRBJ1-2
clone_size: -
v_call: TRBV12-3/TRBV12-4
cdr3_aa: CASSFDSF

j_call: TRBJ1-2
clone_size: once
v_call: TRBV7-8
cdr3_aa: CASSPGQTGYTF

j_call: TRBJ2-1
clone_size: -
v_call: TRBV2
cdr3_aa: CASSPQGMDEQFF

j_call: TRBJ1-4
clone_size: -
v_call: TRBV21-1
cdr3_aa: CASSISKQGATNEKLFF

j_call: TRBJ2-3
clone_size: -
v_call: TRBV30
cdr3_aa: CAWSGGSRDTQYF

j_call: TRBJ2-7
clone_size: -
v_call: TRBV5-1
cdr3_aa: CASSLEDPTYEQYF

j_call: TRBJ2-5
clone_size: -
v_call: TRBV4-3
cdr3_aa: CASSRVQGTQETQYF

j_call: TRBJ1-4
clone_size: -
v_call: TRBV5-5
cdr3_aa: CASSLPGRDRAEKLFF

j_call: TRBJ1-2
clone_size: once
v_call: TRBV19
cdr3_aa: CASSTPTVPNYGYTF

j_call: TRBJ2-1
clone_size: -
v_call: TRBV3-1/TRBV3-2
cdr3_aa: CASSQDRKAGGSYNEQFF

j_call: TRBJ2-2
clone_size: -
v_call: TRBV9
cdr3_aa: CASSSTTGELFF

j_call: TRBJ1-4
clone_size: -
v_call: TRBV5-5
cdr3_aa: CASSLLGGGNEKLFF

j_call: TRBJ1-1
clone_size: -
v_call: TRBV7-9
cdr3_aa: CASSLHGTANTEAFF

j_call: TRBJ2-1
clone_size: few
v_call: TRBV5-1
cdr3_aa: CASSLSTGQGAGNEQFF

j_call: TRBJ1-4
clone_size: once
v_call: TRBV3-1/TRBV3-2
cdr3_aa: CASSQDSGREKLFF

j_call: TRBJ2-6
clone_size: -
v_call: TRBV7-2
cdr3_aa: CASSLTGSASGANVLTF

j_call: TRBJ2-5
clone_size: -
v_call: TRBV14
cdr3_aa: CASSPPALATWETQYF

j_call: TRBJ2-1
clone_size: -
v_call: TRBV7-2
cdr3_aa: CASSLARTGEQFF

j_call: TRBJ2-7
clone_size: -
v_call: TRBV18
cdr3_aa: CASSIDSEQYF

j_call: TRBJ1-3
clone_size: -
v_call: TRBV6-2/TRBV6-3
cdr3_aa: CASSYDSTSGNTIYF

j_call: TRBJ1-1
clone_size: -
v_call: TRBV29-1
cdr3_aa: CSFQRGTEAFF

j_call: TRBJ2-2
clone_size: once
v_call: TRBV7-2
cdr3_aa: CASTPSGGAFGELFF

j_call: TRBJ2-7
clone_size: -
v_call: TRBV30
cdr3_aa: CAWKNYRVNPPEQYF

j_call: TRBJ1-6
clone_size: -
v_call: TRBV3-1/TRBV3-2
cdr3_aa: CASRGSPLHF

j_call: TRBJ2-5
clone_size: -
v_call: TRBV10-3
cdr3_aa: CATGLGEETQYF

j_call: TRBJ2-1
clone_size: -
v_call: TRBV5-4
cdr3_aa: CASSLDLGTYNEQFF

j_call: TRBJ2-1
clone_size: once
v_call: TRBV9
cdr3_aa: CASSVGTGQLYNEQFF

j_call: TRBJ1-2
clone_size: once
v_call: TRBV27
cdr3_aa: CASSLKAVGVGYTF